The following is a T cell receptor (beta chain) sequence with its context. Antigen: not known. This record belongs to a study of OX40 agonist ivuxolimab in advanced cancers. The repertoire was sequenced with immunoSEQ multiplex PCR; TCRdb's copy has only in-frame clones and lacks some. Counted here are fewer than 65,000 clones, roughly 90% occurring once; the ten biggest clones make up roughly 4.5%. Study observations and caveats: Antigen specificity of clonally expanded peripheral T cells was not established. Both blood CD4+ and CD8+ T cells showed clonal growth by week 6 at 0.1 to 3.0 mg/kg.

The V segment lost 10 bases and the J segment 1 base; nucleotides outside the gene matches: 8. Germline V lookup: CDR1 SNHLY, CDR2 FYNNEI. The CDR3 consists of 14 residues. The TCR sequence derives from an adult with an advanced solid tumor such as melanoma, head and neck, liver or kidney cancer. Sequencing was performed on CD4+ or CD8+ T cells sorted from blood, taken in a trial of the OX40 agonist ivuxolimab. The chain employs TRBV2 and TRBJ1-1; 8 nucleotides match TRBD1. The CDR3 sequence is CATMTGVPNTEAFF. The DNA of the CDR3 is TGTGCCACGATGACAGGGGTTCCGAACACTGAAGCTTTCTTT.